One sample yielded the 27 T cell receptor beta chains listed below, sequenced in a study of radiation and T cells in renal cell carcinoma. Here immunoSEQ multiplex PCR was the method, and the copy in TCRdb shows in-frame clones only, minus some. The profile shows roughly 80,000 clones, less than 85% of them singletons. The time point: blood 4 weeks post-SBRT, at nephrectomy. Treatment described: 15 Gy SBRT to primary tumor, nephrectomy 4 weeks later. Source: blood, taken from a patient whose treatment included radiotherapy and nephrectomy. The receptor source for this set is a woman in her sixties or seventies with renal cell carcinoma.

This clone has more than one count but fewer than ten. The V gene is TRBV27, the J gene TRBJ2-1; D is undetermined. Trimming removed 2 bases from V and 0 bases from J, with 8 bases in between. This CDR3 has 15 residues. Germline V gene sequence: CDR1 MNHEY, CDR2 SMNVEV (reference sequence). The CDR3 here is CASSLSRSSYNEQFF. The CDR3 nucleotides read TGTGCCAGCAGTTTAAGCAGATCCTCCTACAATGAGCAGTTCTTC.

The CDR3 is CASSLQGWLETEAFF. The CDR3 DNA sequence: TGTGCCAGCAGTCTACAGGGCTGGTTGGAAACTGAAGCTTTCTTT. This rearrangement joins TRBV2 to TRBJ1-1; D might be TRBD1 (6 bases). CDR1 and CDR2 from the germline V gene are SNHLY and FYNNEI. The CDR3 loop spans 15 amino acids. V lost 5 bases to trimming and J lost 5 bases, with 18 bases between them.

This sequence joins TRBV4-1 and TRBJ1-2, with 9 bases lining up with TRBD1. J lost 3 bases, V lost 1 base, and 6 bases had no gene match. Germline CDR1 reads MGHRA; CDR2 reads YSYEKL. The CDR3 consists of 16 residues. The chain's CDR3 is CASSQATGGADYGYTF. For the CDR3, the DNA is TGCGCCAGCAGCCAAGCTACAGGGGGCGCAGACTATGGCTACACCTTC.

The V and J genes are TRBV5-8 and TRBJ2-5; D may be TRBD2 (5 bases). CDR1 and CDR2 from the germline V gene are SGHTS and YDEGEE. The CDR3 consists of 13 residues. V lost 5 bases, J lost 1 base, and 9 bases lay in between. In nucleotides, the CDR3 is TGTGCCAGCAGTACCGGGGTCCAAGAGACCCAGTACTTC. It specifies CASSTGVQETQYF.

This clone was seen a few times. In nucleotides, the CDR3 is TGTGCCAGCAGCCCCGAGGGCAGGGGGCTAGACTATGGCTACACCTTC. As protein: CASSPEGRGLDYGYTF. The chain couples TRBV9 to TRBJ1-2; TRBD1 agrees at 8 bases. This CDR3 is built from 16 residues. Germline V gene lookup returns CDR1 SGDLS and CDR2 YYNGEE. J was trimmed by 3 bases and V by 4 bases; bases with no gene match: 11.

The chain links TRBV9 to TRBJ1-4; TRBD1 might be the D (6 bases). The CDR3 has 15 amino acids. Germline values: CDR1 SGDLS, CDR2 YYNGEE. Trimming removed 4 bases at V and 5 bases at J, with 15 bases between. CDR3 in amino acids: CASSILGAPNEKLFF. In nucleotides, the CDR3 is TGTGCCAGCAGCATCCTGGGGGCCCCAAATGAAAAACTGTTTTTT.

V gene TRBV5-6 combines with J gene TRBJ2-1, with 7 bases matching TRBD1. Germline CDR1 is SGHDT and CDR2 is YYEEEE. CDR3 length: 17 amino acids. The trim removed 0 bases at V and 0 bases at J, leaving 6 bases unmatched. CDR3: CASSLDRGTGSYNEQFF. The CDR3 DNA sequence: TGTGCCAGCAGCTTGGACAGGGGAACTGGCTCCTACAATGAGCAGTTCTTC.

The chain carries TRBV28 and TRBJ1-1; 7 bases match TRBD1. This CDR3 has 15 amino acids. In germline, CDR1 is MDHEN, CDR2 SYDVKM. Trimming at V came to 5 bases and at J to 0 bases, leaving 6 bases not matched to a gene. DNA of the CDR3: TGTGCCAGCAGTCCCAGGGGGGCAGTGAACACTGAAGCTTTCTTT. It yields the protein CASSPRGAVNTEAFF.

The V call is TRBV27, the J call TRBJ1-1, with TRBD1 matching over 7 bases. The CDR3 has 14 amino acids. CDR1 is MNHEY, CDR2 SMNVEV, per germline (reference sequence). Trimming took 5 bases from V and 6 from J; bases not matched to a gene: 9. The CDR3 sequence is CASSPGAGGPEAFF. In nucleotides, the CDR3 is TGTGCCAGCAGTCCAGGGGCAGGGGGGCCTGAAGCTTTCTTT.

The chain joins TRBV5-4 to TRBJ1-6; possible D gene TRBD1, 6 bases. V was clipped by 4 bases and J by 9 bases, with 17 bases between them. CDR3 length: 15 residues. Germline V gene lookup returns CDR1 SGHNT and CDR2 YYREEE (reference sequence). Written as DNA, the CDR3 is TGTGCCAGCAGCCGAAAAAACGGGGGCCTTTCACCCCTCCACTTT. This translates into CASSRKNGGLSPLHF.

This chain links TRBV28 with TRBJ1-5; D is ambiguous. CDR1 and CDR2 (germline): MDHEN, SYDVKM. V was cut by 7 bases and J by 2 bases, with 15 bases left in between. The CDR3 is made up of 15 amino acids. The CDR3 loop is CASMSASYGNQPQHF. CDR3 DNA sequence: TGTGCCAGCATGTCCGCCTCTTACGGCAATCAGCCCCAGCATTTT.

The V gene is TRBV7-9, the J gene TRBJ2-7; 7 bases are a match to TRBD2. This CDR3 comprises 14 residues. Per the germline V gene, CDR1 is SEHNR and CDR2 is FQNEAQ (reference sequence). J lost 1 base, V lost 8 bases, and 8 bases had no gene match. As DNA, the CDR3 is TGTGCCAGCGCCATAGCGGGCGTTTCCTACGAGCAGTACTTC. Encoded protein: CASAIAGVSYEQYF.

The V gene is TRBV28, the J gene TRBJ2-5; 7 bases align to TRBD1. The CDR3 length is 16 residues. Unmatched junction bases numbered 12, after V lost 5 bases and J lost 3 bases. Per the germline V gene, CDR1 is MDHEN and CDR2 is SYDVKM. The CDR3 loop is CASSASGTVIEETQYF. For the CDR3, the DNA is TGTGCCAGCAGTGCCTCCGGGACAGTGATCGAAGAGACCCAGTACTTC. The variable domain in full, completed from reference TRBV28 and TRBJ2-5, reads DVKVTQSSRYLVKRTGEKVFLECVQDMDHENMFWYRQDPGLGLRLIYFSYDVKMKEKGDIPEGYSVSREKKERFSLILESASTNQTSMYLCASSASGTVIEETQYFGPGTRLLVL.

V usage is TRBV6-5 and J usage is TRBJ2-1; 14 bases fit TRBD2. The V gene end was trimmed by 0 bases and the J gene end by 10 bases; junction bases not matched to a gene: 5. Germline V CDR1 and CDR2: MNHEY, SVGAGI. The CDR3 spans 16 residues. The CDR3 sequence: CASSYSGTSGRGEQFF. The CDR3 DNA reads TGTGCCAGCAGTTACTCTGGGACTAGCGGGAGAGGAGAGCAGTTCTTC.

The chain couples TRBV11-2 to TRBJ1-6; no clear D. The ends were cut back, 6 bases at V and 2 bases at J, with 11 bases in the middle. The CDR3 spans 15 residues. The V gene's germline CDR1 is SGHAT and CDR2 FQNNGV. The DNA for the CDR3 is TGTGCCAGCAGTGCTTCCCAACCCTATAATTCACCCCTCCACTTT. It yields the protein CASSASQPYNSPLHF.

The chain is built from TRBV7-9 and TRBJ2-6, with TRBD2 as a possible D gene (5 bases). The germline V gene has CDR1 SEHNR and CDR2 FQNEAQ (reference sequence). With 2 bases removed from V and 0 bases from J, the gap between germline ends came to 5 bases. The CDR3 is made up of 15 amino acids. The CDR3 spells CASSLRDSGANVLTF. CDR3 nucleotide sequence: TGTGCCAGCAGCTTACGGGACTCTGGGGCCAACGTCCTGACTTTC. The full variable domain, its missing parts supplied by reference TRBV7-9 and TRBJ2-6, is DTGVSQNPRHKITKRGQNVTFRCDPISEHNRLYWYRQTLGQGPEFLTYFQNEAQLEKSRLLSDRFSAERPKGSFSTLEIQRTEQGDSAMYLCASSLRDSGANVLTFGAGSRLTVL.

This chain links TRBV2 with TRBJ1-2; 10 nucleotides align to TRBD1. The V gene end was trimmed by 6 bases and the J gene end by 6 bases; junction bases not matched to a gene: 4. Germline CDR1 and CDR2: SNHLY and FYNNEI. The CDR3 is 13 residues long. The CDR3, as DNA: TGTGCCAGCAGATTCGGGACAGGGGATGGCTACACCTTC. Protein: CASRFGTGDGYTF.

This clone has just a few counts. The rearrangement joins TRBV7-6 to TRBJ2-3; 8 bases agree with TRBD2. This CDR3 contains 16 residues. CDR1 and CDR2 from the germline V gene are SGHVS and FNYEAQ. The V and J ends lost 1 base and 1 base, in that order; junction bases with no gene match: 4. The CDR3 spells CASSLEAGAGTDTQYF. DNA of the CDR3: TGTGCCAGCAGCTTAGAAGCGGGGGCCGGCACAGATACGCAGTATTTT. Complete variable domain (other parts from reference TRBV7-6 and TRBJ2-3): GAGVSQSPRYKVTKRGQDVALRCDPISGHVSLYWYRQALGQGPEFLTYFNYEAQQDKSGLPNDRFSAERPEGSISTLTIQRTEQRDSAMYRCASSLEAGAGTDTQYFGPGTRLTVL.

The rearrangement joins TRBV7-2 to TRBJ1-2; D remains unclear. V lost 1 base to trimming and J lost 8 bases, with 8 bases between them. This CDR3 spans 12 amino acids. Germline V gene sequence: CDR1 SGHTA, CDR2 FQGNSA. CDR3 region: CASSLENWGYTF. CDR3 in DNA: TGTGCCAGCAGCTTAGAGAACTGGGGCTACACCTTC.

As DNA, the CDR3 is TGTGCCAGTAGTATTGCCCGGGGATCGAGAAAGACCCAGTACTTC. Protein sequence: CASSIARGSRKTQYF. This chain connects TRBV19 to TRBJ2-5, with a tentative D call TRBD2 (5 bases). Deletions cut 3 bases from V and 6 bases from J, with 17 bases between. This CDR3 is built from 15 residues. Germline loops: CDR1 LNHDA, CDR2 SQIVND (reference sequence).

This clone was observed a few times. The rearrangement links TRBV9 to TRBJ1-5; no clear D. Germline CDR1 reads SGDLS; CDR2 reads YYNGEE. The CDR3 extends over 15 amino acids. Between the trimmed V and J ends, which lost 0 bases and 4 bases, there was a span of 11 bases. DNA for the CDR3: TGTGCCAGCAGCGTAGGAGCATTAGGGAATCAGCCCCAGCATTTT. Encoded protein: CASSVGALGNQPQHF.

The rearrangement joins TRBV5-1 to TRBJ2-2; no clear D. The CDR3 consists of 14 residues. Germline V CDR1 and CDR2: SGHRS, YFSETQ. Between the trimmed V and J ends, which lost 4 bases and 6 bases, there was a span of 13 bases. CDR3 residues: CASSDDGGPGELFF. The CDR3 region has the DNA TGCGCCAGCAGCGATGACGGTGGTCCCGGGGAGCTGTTTTTT.

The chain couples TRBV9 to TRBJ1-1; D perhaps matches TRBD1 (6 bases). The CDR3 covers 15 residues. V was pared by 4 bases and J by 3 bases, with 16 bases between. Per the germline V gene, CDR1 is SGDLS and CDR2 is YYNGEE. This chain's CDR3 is CASSLRGAWDTEAFF. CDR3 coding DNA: TGTGCCAGCAGCCTCCGGGGGGCTTGGGACACTGAAGCTTTCTTT.

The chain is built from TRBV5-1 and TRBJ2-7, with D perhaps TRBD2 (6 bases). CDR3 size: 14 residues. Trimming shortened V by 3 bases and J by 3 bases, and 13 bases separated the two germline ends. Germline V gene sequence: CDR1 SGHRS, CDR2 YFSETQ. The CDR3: CASSWEDPSYEQYF. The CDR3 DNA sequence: TGCGCCAGCAGCTGGGAGGACCCAAGCTACGAGCAGTACTTC. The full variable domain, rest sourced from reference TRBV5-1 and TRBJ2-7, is KAGVTQTPRYLIKTRGQQVTLSCSPISGHRSVSWYQQTPGQGLQFLFEYFSETQRNKGNFPGRFSGRQFSNSRSEMNVSTLELGDSALYLCASSWEDPSYEQYFGPGTRLTVT.

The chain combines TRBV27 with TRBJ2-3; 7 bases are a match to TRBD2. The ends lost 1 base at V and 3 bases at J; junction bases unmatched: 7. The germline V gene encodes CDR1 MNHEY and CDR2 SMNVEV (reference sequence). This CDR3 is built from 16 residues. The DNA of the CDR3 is TGTGCCAGCAGTTTATTCGCCGGGGGGAGGACAGATACGCAGTATTTT. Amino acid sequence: CASSLFAGGRTDTQYF.

CDR3 nucleotides: TGTGCCAGCACTCGACGGACAGTAAATAATGAAAAACTGTTTTTT. It specifies CASTRRTVNNEKLFF. The chain links TRBV2 to TRBJ1-4; D perhaps matches TRBD1 (6 bases). Germline lookup yields CDR1 SNHLY and CDR2 FYNNEI. This CDR3 has 15 amino acids. V was clipped by 7 bases and J by 4 bases, with 16 bases between them.

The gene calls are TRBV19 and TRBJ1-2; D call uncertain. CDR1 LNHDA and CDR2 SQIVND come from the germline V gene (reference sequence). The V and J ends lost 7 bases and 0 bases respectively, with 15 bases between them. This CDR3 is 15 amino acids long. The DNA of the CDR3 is TGTGCCAGTAACCCTACGACAAATTCTAACTATGGCTACACCTTC. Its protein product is CASNPTTNSNYGYTF. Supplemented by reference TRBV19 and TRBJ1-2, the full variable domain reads DGGITQSPKYLFRKEGQNVTLSCEQNLNHDAMYWYRQDPGQGLRLIYYSQIVNDFQKGDIAEGYSVSREKKESFPLTVTSAQKNPTAFYLCASNPTTNSNYGYTFGSGTRLTVV.